This TCR beta chain stems from a study of cytomegalovirus exposure and HLA in healthy donors (dated by TCRdb to between 2016 and 2019). In terms of the full investigation: An earlier analysis of roughly 610 of the donors reported 276 Gb of sequence data and 117 million unique TCR beta sequences obtained from some 170 million T cells. Roughly 300 gigabases of sequencing data and approximately 85 million unique TCR sequences were included in an early release covering roughly 700 HLA-typed donors. Among the roughly 370 genotyped donors, approximately 81% belonged to the genetic ancestry cluster associated with self-reported Caucasian donors. The aim of the study was to test whether cataloging public T cell receptors could identify signatures of past pathogen exposure. Using immunosequencing, the study profiled T cell repertoires from about 650 subjects and related those repertoires to cytomegalovirus serostatus. In addition to the first cohort of around 670 subjects, a separate validation cohort of under 150 different subjects was used. The study combined high-throughput TCR immunosequencing, statistical association of individual TCRs with disease status, and machine learning to predict cytomegalovirus infection status. In a later analysis, previously published TCR beta repertoires from several hundred donors were re-analyzed and high-resolution HLA genotyping was added so that TCR occurrence patterns could be studied. In the later analysis, no new phenotypic data were used to find candidate immune exposures; instead, reliance was placed on TCR beta sequences and their occurrence across donors. An earlier analysis of 587 of the donors used high-throughput TCR beta sequencing to judge whether each TCR beta V gene segment behaved as functional or pseudogenic. Donor age, sex, ethnicity and CMV serostatus were compiled together with the repertoire data. In a later genetic analysis, genome-wide SNP genotypes for about 55% of the 666 donors were used, and that subset was treated as a discovery cohort. All discovery cohort repertoires had been generated on a single sequencing platform. Both class I and class II loci were covered by HLA typing, at four-digit resolution. Typing coverage differed by locus: A, B, C, DRB1 and DQB1 were typed in roughly 620-630 donors, DQA1 in 500 to 550, DPA1 in 600 to 610, and DPB1 in approximately 450. Roughly 5 DR-DQ haplotypes were handled as single units for association and clustering because linkage in the cohort was strong. Across 398 genotyped donors of the cohort, an average of about 250,000 unique TCR beta nucleotide sequences per donor were sequenced, and roughly 20% of those sequences were non-productive.

According to the germline V gene, CDR1 reads SGHDN and CDR2 reads FVKESK. After removal of 0 bases from V and 0 bases from J, the junction retains 5 bases not matched to a gene. The CDR3, from cysteine to phenylalanine, totals 17 residues. Just CDR3 DNA is preserved here, 51 bases in frame from base 1. Summary of the overall study and its limitations: In the study, approximately 160 TCR beta chains were listed as associated with cytomegalovirus. The cohort was sequenced for TCR beta chains only, and without alpha or paired-chain data the features that could be detected were limited. Three of the identified cytomegalovirus-associated TCR beta chains were confirmed in vitro to be specific for cytomegalovirus antigens. In a later analysis, 16,951 TCR beta sequences were associated with specific HLA alleles at a false discovery rate of 0.05. Across donors, most TCR sequences were observed very rarely, whereas some public TCRs were present in many individuals. A cluster of highly shared sequence variants was judged likely to represent a technical artifact of the sequencing pipeline. In a later analysis, HLA-associated TCR beta chains showed more clonal expansion and lower generation probabilities than non-associated chains that were equally common. According to a later analysis, most CMV-associated TCR beta chains appeared to be HLA-restricted, and the HLA associations seemed to be driven largely by CMV exposure. A further reported finding was that TCR beta sequences accurately predicted the HLA-A and HLA-B alleles for most subjects in the first cohort. In an earlier analysis of some 540 of the donors, most TCR beta V segments appeared in productive rearrangements about 87% or about 30% of the time, broadly matching IMGT annotations. HLA typing was unavailable for some donors at each locus, so association tests used only the typed subset. In a later genetic analysis, fewer N-insertions in productive TCRs were reported among donors in an Asian-associated ancestry cluster than the approximately 670-donor mean. Because counts were too low, more than 15 rarely observed V segments, including chromosome 9 orphons, were excluded from the earlier analysis of under 650 of the donors. For the cohort, immune exposure information was limited to CMV serostatus. In a later genetic analysis, a missense DCLRE1C variant was associated with V-gene and J-gene trimming of TCR beta chains, and the association was replicated in an independent cohort. Presence/absence analyses assumed roughly uniform sequencing depth across donors, an assumption that may not hold. Strong co-occurrence of HLA alleles, especially DR and DQ, made assigning TCR associations to individual alleles difficult. Linkage disequilibrium might explain the correlated functional status among segregating V segments, but an unknown experimental factor could not be excluded. In both the original and validation cohorts, the classifier was reported to diagnose cytomegalovirus status with high specificity and sensitivity. Some IMGT-functional V segments, including TRBV6-2 and TRBV6-3, could not be told apart with the 87-base-pair reads, so those segments were excluded. The authors suggested that the approach could potentially be generalized to other disease states and immunological phenotypes. According to a later analysis, parvovirus B19, influenza, CMV and Epstein-Barr virus appeared linked to several top co-occurrence clusters. A later analysis found that TCR association rates varied across HLA loci, with DRB1 alleles showing the most associated TCRs and HLA-C alleles the fewest.

In its sample, this clone was seen a few times. The antigen it binds to is not known. Base-call qualities are not available, and no considerably larger clone is one nucleotide away. The cohort comprised 666 healthy bone marrow donors. At the time of sampling, every cohort member was nominally healthy, though immune exposures that went unrecorded were likely present. The donor tested CMV seropositive, placing the donor among the 289 seropositive members of the cohort. A peripheral blood sample was collected from each donor, and TCR beta sequencing was performed on peripheral blood mononuclear cells. The Qiagen DNeasy Blood Extraction Kit was used to extract genomic DNA from the blood cell samples. The protocol used for the library was the immunoSEQ multiplex PCR assay. The multiplex PCR relied on a mix of 60 forward primers for TCR Vbeta segments and 13 reverse primers for TCR Jbeta segments. The CDR3 region of rearranged TCR beta genes was amplified from genomic DNA with a multiplex PCR assay. The Illumina HiSeq System was used to sequence the amplified TCR beta libraries as 87-base-pair reads. As for the authors' bioinformatics: A later analysis tallied roughly 78 million unique TCR beta chains across the 666 repertoires, and approximately 12 million of those chains were shared by two or more donors. Raw reads were error-corrected and collapsed into unique sequences with a nearest-neighbor algorithm that merged closely related sequences to remove PCR and sequencing errors. CDR3 sequences were aligned to IMGT reference sequences to assign V, D and J gene segments. For a sequence to be retained, a match of at least six nucleotides was required to both a V gene segment and a J gene segment. A rearrangement counted as productive if the CDR3 had no stop codons and remained in frame with V and J, and every other rearrangement counted as non-productive. Following IMGT convention, CDR3 was defined as the stretch from the second conserved V-encoded cysteine up to the conserved J-encoded phenylalanine. The earlier analysis of 500 to 600 of the donors excluded sequences that lacked an unambiguous match to a single V gene segment. An earlier analysis of 550 to 650 of the donors classified V segments as functional when productive rearrangements were above 56.7% and as segregating when the standard deviation between donors was above 5%. A statistical classification framework was developed to diagnose cytomegalovirus status using the catalog of TCR beta chain sequences. V and J gene assignment, in a later analysis, came from comparing TCR nucleotide sequences with IMGT/GENE-DB human TR gene sequences. A later analysis assigned CDR3 sequences and most-parsimonious VDJ recombination scenarios with the TCRdist pipeline. In a later analysis, every TCR beta chain was defined by the combination of its CDR3 amino acid sequence and its V-gene family, and reads without a unique V-gene family were dropped. To address suspected cross-contamination and a sequencing artifact, a later analysis removed 592 highly shared, low-generation-probability nucleotide sequences. For each public chain, a later analysis derived a clonal expansion index from normalized ranks of inferred template counts within each repertoire. A later analysis computed generation probabilities with a VDJ recombination model fitted to out-of-frame rearrangements, and checked the results against IGoR. In a later analysis, hypergeometric tests were used to score TCR-TCR, TCR-HLA and TCR-CMV co-occurrence, with a repertoire-size bias correction applied to TCR pairs. A later analysis estimated false discovery rates by permuting HLA or CMV assignments 20 times. A later analysis grouped co-occurring TCRs with DBSCAN, adding TCRdist sequence similarity when clustering within HLA-allele-positive subsets. Repertoires with fewer than 30,000 or more than 120,000 public chains were left out of co-occurrence clustering, as were about five repertoires with anomalous nucleotide sharing. Not all clones reach the TCRdb copy of this immuneACCESS table, which keeps in-frame sequences only. Checked studies attribute under half of the gap to unresolved V genes and leave the rest unexplained. The DNA was the basis for D and trimming; V, J and clone size are from that table. The sample table records 110,000 to 150,000 clones; approximately 84% of these occur just once. The ten largest clonotypes hold roughly 9.9% of the sample.

The sample was PBMCs. The clonotype comes from a woman aged 55-70 years in good health and CMV-seropositive. Rearrangement joined TRBV14 to TRBJ1-2; 9 central nucleotides agree with TRBD1. The CDR3 has the sequence CASSQDRDRDSNYGYTF. Here is the DNA: TGTGCCAGCAGCCAAGATCGGGACAGGGACTCTAACTATGGCTACACCTTC.